This note documents a single T cell receptor (beta chain) sequence. Its antigen remains unknown. Time point: blood at routine non-recurrence follow-up after resection. Material for sequencing was whole RNA from tumor, nontumor lung or frozen PBMC, left unsorted. TCRdb itself ran the 5' RACE reads through MiXCR, one entry per CDR3 protein. This table holds some 120,000 distinct CDR3 sequences, roughly an eighth found once. CDR3 length equals 13 residues. In germline, CDR1 is SGDLS, CDR2 YYNGEE. Trimming took 0 bases from V and 7 from J, leaving 8 bases between them. This entry comes from a study of spatial heterogeneity in lung cancer. Study-wide background: Raw-read counts averaged over ten per unique TCR and UMI combination.

Points from the study as a whole: Ubiquitous, expanded tumor-derived TCRs were more frequently observed in blood at resection than at follow-up.

The source is a male donor with early-stage non-small cell lung cancer. The specimen comprised PBMCs, sampled at follow-up. V usage is TRBV9 and J usage is TRBJ2-1; no clear D. The CDR3 DNA reads as TGTGCCAGCAGCGTAGGGACCGCGAATGAGCAGTTCTTC. This sequence encodes CASSVGTANEQFF.